This T cell receptor (beta chain) was captured in a study of human T cells and chemical hapten exposure (dated by TCRdb to 2020 to 2022). Regarding the study in general: For sensitization, 2% DPC in acetone was applied to a roughly 2 cm by roughly 2 cm area of upper inner arm skin. Alopecia areata with under or over 50% scalp involvement, alopecia totalis and alopecia universalis were represented in the patient cohort, which was mostly female. Patch testing was done on the upper back using Finn chambers containing 0.01% DPC, and results were scored after 6 days according to International Contact Dermatitis Research Group standards. Libraries were pooled for sequencing, and per-sample TCR yields varied mainly because of small differences in library volumes within the pool. This study followed changes in the peripheral blood TCR repertoire in vivo during primary and secondary sensitization of alopecia patients to the hapten diphenylcyclopropenone (DPC). Blood for TCR sequencing was provided by twenty-nine alopecia patients at one to four time points (pre-sensitization, 2, 6 and 24 weeks). Blood samples were taken from patients before sensitization (week 0) and then at 2, 6 and about 24 weeks after DPC sensitization. Throughout the roughly 24-week study period, patients were also given weekly therapeutic DPC doses on the scalp. Beyond this particular receptor, the publication reports: DPC sensitization did not change how many TCRs were above 1 in 1000 frequency, and no evidence was found of alterations in global repertoire structure. Patch test score was positively correlated with the number of PT1 expanded TCRs, with significance at thresholds 8, 16 and 32 but not at 4. Significantly more large CDR3 similarity clusters were formed by expanded TCRs than by pre-sensitization or healthy control sets, consistent with antigen-driven responses. Alopecia, a presumed autoimmune disease, was present in all patients, so the immune response of the patients might differ from that of healthy individuals. Repeated subsampling changed both the strength of the expansion versus patch-test correlation and the threshold at which that correlation became significant.

The time point tag for this specimen amounts to: patch test 1, 2 weeks after DPC sensitization. In the paper's terms, the treatment or condition label means: therapeutic diphenylcyclopropenone sensitization with weekly scalp DPC. At every patch-test visit, the blood draw took place before the patch test was put on. Patients were eligible if aged 18 to 70, diagnosed with alopecia and judged suitable for DPC therapy, and pregnant patients were excluded. Unfractionated whole blood was collected in Tempus Blood RNA tubes, and total RNA was extracted from that blood. There are a few counts of this clonotype. No antigen is known for it. No much larger clone is present one base from it, and per-base qualities are unavailable. Library preparation employed RACE. Sequencing was performed on a NextSeq 500. Library preparation attached unique molecular identifiers to individual cDNA molecules for quantitative, reproducible TCR counting. Each blood RNA sample was used to sequence both TCR alpha and TCR beta chains. Under the source paper's analysis protocol: The median number of TCRs per sample was around 100,000, ranging from roughly 23,224 to 700,000. The Decombinator software suite was used to annotate V, J and CDR3 in the TCR reads. Every sample was subsampled to the same number of TCRs (28,000) for the PS versus PT1 abundance plots. TCRs were defined as expanded if absent before sensitization and observed at least eight times at the 2-week time point. Clones were called with MiXCR by TCRdb after fastp trimmed the public reads at Q25, and only in-frame beta chains were retained. Each entry is one CDR3 protein sequence, shown with its most common DNA and genes. TCRdb's processing, not the authors', yielded these V and J calls. The sample contains some 400,000 distinct CDR3 sequences, around 4.8% of them found a single time. Jointly, the top ten make up 2% to 2.5% of the sample.

The CDR3 covers 15 residues, taking in both the cysteine and the phenylalanine. Solely the CDR3 DNA is kept, with 45 bases framed from the first base. V and J are trimmed by 4 bases and 1 base, and the gene matches miss 5 bases of the junction. Based on the germline V gene, the CDR1 and CDR2 sequences are MGHRA and YSYEKL. Sequences were derived from whole blood, sampled in connection with sensitization to the hapten diphenylcyclopropenone (DPC). The clonotype comes from a woman aged 45 to 65 with alopecia areata. Some clones in this sample may be carry-over from other donors' samples. Recombination linked TRBV4-1 to TRBJ2-5; 8 junctional bases match TRBD2. Read as DNA, the sequence is TGCGCCAGCAGCCTGAGACTAGCGACCCAAGAGACCCAGTACTTC. Protein translation: CASSLRLATQETQYF.